This TCR beta chain was sequenced in a study of beta chain features in type 1 diabetes. In regard to this clone: Its antigen remains unidentified.

Every participating donor gave one draw, a heparinised blood sample averaging around 100 mL. Findings and caveats of the study: The naive, central memory and Treg TCRB repertoires of patients appeared to be more similar to one another than those of healthy donors. Any HLA type influence on TCRB rearrangement was left unresolved here. In every one of the four CD4+ subsets, TCRB CDR3s were moderately but significantly shorter in Type 1 diabetes patients.

V was trimmed by 6 bases and J by 2 bases, leaving 19 bases between them. Germline V gene sequence: CDR1 MDHEN, CDR2 SYDVKM. The CDR3 sequence is 16 residues long. Every bit of the isolated RNA underwent reverse transcription, so sequencing read expressed TCRB transcripts. There were some 3.6 million reads on average in the naive, central memory and regulatory T cell samples. TCRdb's copy holds only in-frame clones and misses some; the assay was immunoSEQ multiplex PCR. The table includes more than 250,000 clones, approximately 16% detected once. The clonotype comes from a man aged 18 to 29 with type 1 diabetes. The chain links TRBV28 to TRBJ2-5; D unresolved. The sequencing sample was made of naive CD4+ T cells from blood. The DNA for the CDR3 is TGTGCCAGCAGCCGCTGGGCCTTAATTATTCAAGAGACCCAGTACTTC. Encoded protein: CASSRWALIIQETQYF.